This TCR beta chain came from a study of T cells in localized non-small cell lung cancer. Findings and caveats of the study: Detection in adjacent lung was observed for a median roughly 55 of the top 100 tumor clones.

Sequencing used immunoSEQ multiplex PCR; TCRdb keeps in-frame clones, though not all of them. This sample has about 52,000 clones, with approximately 86% found just once. The CDR3 is 14 amino acids. V was pared by 7 bases and J by 9 bases, with 11 bases of the junction left unmatched. Germline V gives CDR1 MNHNS, CDR2 SASEGT. Concerning this clone: Its antigen remains unidentified.

The sequencing here drew on PBMCs, taken before any cancer treatment. The TCR was taken from a female donor with stage II lung adenocarcinoma. The J gene is TRBJ1-1, the V gene TRBV6-1; the match to TRBD1 covers 10 bases. The CDR3, as DNA: TGTGCCAGCACCGCTGGACAGGGGGATCGGAAAGCTTTCTTT. Its translation is CASTAGQGDRKAFF.